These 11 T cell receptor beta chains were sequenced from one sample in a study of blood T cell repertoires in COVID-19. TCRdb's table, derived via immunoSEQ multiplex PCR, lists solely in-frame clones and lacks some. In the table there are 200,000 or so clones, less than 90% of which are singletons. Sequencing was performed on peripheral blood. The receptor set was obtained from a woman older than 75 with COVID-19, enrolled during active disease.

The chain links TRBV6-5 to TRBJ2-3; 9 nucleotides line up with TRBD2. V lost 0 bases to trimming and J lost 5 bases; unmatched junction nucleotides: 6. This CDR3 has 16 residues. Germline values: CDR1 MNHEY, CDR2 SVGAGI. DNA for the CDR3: TGTGCCAGCAGTTACTCTGGGCGGGGGGGAATAGATACGCAGTATTTT. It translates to CASSYSGRGGIDTQYF.

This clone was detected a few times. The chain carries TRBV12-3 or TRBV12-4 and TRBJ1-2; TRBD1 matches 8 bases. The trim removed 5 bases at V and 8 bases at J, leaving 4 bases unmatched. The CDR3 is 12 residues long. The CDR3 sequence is CASSTTGDGYTF. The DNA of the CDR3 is TGTGCCAGCAGTACGACAGGGGACGGCTACACCTTC.

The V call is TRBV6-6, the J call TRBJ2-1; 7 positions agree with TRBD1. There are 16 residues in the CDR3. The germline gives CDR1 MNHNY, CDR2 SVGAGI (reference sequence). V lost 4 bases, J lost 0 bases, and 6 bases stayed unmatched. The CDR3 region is CASSSPTGSSYNEQFF. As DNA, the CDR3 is TGTGCCAGCAGTTCCCCGACAGGGAGCTCCTACAATGAGCAGTTCTTC.

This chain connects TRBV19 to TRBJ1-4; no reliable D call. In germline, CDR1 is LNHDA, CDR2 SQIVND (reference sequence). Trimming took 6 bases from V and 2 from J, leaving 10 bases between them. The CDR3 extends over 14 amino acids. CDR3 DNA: TGTGCCAGTAGAAGCGCATTCACTAATGAAAAACTGTTTTTT. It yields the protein CASRSAFTNEKLFF.

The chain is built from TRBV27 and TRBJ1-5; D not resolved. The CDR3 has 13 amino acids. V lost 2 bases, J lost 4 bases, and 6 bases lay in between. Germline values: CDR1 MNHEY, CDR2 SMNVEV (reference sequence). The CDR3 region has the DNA TGTGCCAGCAGTTTAAACAGAAATCAGCCCCAGCATTTT. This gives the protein CASSLNRNQPQHF.

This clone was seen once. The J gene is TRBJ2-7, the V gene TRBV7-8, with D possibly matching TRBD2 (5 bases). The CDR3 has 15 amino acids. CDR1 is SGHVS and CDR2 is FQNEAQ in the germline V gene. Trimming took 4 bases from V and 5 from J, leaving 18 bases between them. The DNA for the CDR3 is TGTGCCAGCAGCTCTACTAGTTTCGGCTCAAACGAGCAGTACTTC. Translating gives CASSSTSFGSNEQYF.

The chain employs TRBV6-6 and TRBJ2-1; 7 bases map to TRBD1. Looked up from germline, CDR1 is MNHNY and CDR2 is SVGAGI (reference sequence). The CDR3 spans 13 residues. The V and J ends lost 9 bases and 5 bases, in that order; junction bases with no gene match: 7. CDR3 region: CASRQGVDNEQFF. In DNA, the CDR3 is TGTGCCAGTCGGCAGGGGGTCGACAATGAGCAGTTCTTC.

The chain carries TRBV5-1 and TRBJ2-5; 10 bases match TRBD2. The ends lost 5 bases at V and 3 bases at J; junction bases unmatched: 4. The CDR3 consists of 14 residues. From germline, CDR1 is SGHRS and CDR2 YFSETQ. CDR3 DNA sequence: TGCGCCAGCAGGAAAACTAGCGGGGAAGAGACCCAGTACTTC. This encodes CASRKTSGEETQYF.

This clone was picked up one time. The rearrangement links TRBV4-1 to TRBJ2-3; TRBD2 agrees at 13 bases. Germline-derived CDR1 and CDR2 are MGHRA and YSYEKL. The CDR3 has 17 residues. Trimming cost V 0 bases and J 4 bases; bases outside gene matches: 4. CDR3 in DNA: TGCGCCAGCAGCCAAGACGGGACTAGCGGGGTATCAGATACGCAGTATTTT. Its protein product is CASSQDGTSGVSDTQYF.

CDR3 loop: CASSLGQGVNEKLFF. The CDR3 nucleotides read TGTGCCAGCAGCCTAGGACAGGGAGTTAATGAAAAACTGTTTTTT. The chain combines TRBV5-4 with TRBJ1-4; 8 nucleotides agree with TRBD1. The length of the CDR3 is 15 residues. Germline trimming cut 4 bases from V and 4 bases from J; bases unmatched to any gene: 6. Germline values: CDR1 SGHNT, CDR2 YYREEE (reference sequence). Full variable domain (outside the CDR3, taken from reference TRBV5-4 and TRBJ1-4): ETGVTQSPTHLIKTRGQQVTLRCSSQSGHNTVSWYQQALGQGPQFIFQYYREEENGRGNFPPRFSGLQFPNYSSELNVNALELDDSALYLCASSLGQGVNEKLFFGSGTQLSVL.

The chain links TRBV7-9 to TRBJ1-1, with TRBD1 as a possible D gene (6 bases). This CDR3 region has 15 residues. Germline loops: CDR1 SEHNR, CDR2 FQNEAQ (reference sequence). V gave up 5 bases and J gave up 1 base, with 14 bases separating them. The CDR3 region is CASSPTKDRNTEAFF. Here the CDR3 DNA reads TGTGCCAGCAGCCCTACCAAGGACAGGAACACTGAAGCTTTCTTT.